The next 29 T cell receptor beta chains were all read from a single sample in a study of graft-versus-host responses after intestinal transplantation. Some clones are missing from TCRdb's copy, which holds only in-frame ones; the method was immunoSEQ multiplex PCR. Of roughly 43,000 clones listed, just under 95% are singletons. Source: PBMCs, taken roughly 51 weeks after intestinal transplant. The receptors stem from a human patient who received an intestinal transplant, so some T cells may come from the graft donor.

V usage is TRBV2 and J usage is TRBJ2-5; TRBD1 aligns across 7 bases. The CDR3 extends over 14 amino acids. Trimming took 2 bases from V and 2 from J; bases not matched to a gene: 2. From germline, CDR1 is SNHLY and CDR2 FYNNEI. This CDR3 reads CASSEPGQQETQYF. The CDR3 region has the DNA TGTGCCAGCAGTGAACCGGGACAGCAAGAGACCCAGTACTTC.

This chain joins TRBV5-4 and TRBJ2-7; D is unresolved. Germline lookup yields CDR1 SGHNT and CDR2 YYREEE (reference sequence). The CDR3 length is 14 residues. Trimming took off 4 bases at V and 0 bases at J, with 11 bases between the two ends. CDR3 sequence: CASSPDSYSYEQYF. CDR3 nucleotide sequence: TGTGCCAGCAGCCCCGACTCGTACTCCTACGAGCAGTACTTC.

The chain uses TRBV5-1 and TRBJ2-3; TRBD1 might be the D (7 bases). This CDR3 region has 16 residues. Trimming took off 2 bases at V and 1 base at J, with 14 bases between the two ends. Germline V gene sequence: CDR1 SGHRS, CDR2 YFSETQ. The CDR3 here is CASSFQGEVGTDTQYF. The CDR3 nucleotides read TGCGCCAGCAGCTTCCAGGGGGAGGTCGGCACAGATACGCAGTATTTT.

The chain employs TRBV5-1 and TRBJ1-1; possibly TRBD1 for D (6 bases). The CDR3 covers 14 residues. Per germline, CDR1 SGHRS and CDR2 YFSETQ. Between the trimmed V and J ends, which lost 4 bases and 2 bases, there was a span of 12 bases. In DNA form, the CDR3 reads TGCGCCAGCAGCCCCAGGACAGATAACACTGAAGCTTTCTTT. It codes for CASSPRTDNTEAFF.

The CDR3 DNA is TGTGCCATCATGACAGCCTCAGGGGCTAACTATGGCTACACCTTC. It is translated as CAIMTASGANYGYTF. The chain joins TRBV10-3 to TRBJ1-2, with D perhaps TRBD1 (6 bases). Per germline, CDR1 ENHRY and CDR2 SYGVKD. The CDR3 consists of 15 residues. Trimming took 7 bases from V and 0 from J, leaving 15 bases between them.

The V and J genes are TRBV7-9 and TRBJ1-2; 7 positions match TRBD1. Germline CDR1 reads SEHNR; CDR2 reads FQNEAQ (reference sequence). The CDR3 runs to 15 residues. J gave up 7 bases and V 8 bases, and 16 bases lay outside the gene matches. The CDR3 here is CASCTRPGQPPGYTF. CDR3 nucleotide sequence: TGTGCCAGCTGCACCAGACCGGGACAGCCCCCTGGCTACACCTTC.

The chain has TRBV6-5 and TRBJ1-6; no reliable D call. Trimming cost V 5 bases and J 11 bases, with 13 bases left between them. Germline V lookup: CDR1 MNHEY, CDR2 SVGAGI. The CDR3 covers 13 residues. In nucleotides, the CDR3 is TGTGCCAGCAGTGAAGGCGAGATCCCACCCCTCCACTTT. Amino acids: CASSEGEIPPLHF.

The chain recombines TRBV5-1 with TRBJ2-1, with TRBD2 matching over 9 bases. This CDR3 comprises 15 residues. Germline assignment: CDR1 SGHRS and CDR2 YFSETQ. The V and J ends lost 2 bases and 7 bases, in that order; junction bases with no gene match: 7. CDR3 DNA: TGCGCCAGCAGCTTTCTAGCGGGGACCGAGAATGAGCAGTTCTTC. This codes for CASSFLAGTENEQFF.

The CDR3 protein is CASSVEAGTSTEAFF. CDR3 coding DNA: TGTGCCAGCAGCGTAGAAGCGGGGACCAGCACTGAAGCTTTCTTT. The chain combines TRBV9 with TRBJ1-1; D may be TRBD1 (5 bases). Deletions cut 0 bases from V and 4 bases from J, with 13 bases between. The germline CDR1 and CDR2 sequences are SGDLS and YYNGEE. This CDR3 has 15 amino acids.

The chain links TRBV29-1 to TRBJ2-1, with TRBD1 identical over 11 bases. Germline V gene sequence: CDR1 SQVTM, CDR2 ANQGSEA. The CDR3 is 20 amino acids. V dropped 4 bases and J dropped 9; count of bases not matched to a gene: 26. CDR3 in DNA: TGCAGCGTTGGATCTGGGGGACAGGGGGTCTCAGGGGGACCCCGGTTTGAGCAGTTCTTC. Translated, it gives CSVGSGGQGVSGGPRFEQFF.

The rearrangement joins TRBV6-6 to TRBJ2-7; a weak D match, TRBD1 (8 bases). Trimming removed 6 bases from V and 4 bases from J, with 13 bases in between. This CDR3 spans 13 amino acids. Germline-derived CDR1 and CDR2 are MNHNY and SVGAGI (reference sequence). The CDR3 loop is CASRTGGGYEQYF. The CDR3 DNA follows: TGTGCCAGCAGAACAGGGGGGGGTTACGAGCAGTACTTC.

The rearrangement joins TRBV19 to TRBJ1-5; D is unclear. The CDR3 length is 15 residues. V was shortened by 3 bases and J by 6 bases, with 15 bases between the two germline ends. Germline assignment: CDR1 LNHDA and CDR2 SQIVND (reference sequence). CDR3 nucleotides: TGTGCCAGTAGTATGGGCCCCCACGTCGGTCAGCCCCAGCATTTT. Its protein is CASSMGPHVGQPQHF. The full variable domain, in which reference TRBV19 and TRBJ1-5 provide the parts outside the CDR3, is DGGITQSPKYLFRKEGQNVTLSCEQNLNHDAMYWYRQDPGQGLRLIYYSQIVNDFQKGDIAEGYSVSREKKESFPLTVTSAQKNPTAFYLCASSMGPHVGQPQHFGDGTRLSIL.

The rearrangement links TRBV19 to TRBJ2-4, with D tentatively TRBD1 or TRBD2 (5 bases each). V lost 3 bases and J 0 bases, leaving 21 bases between the germline ends. The CDR3 runs to 19 residues. The germline V gene has CDR1 LNHDA and CDR2 SQIVND (reference sequence). As DNA, the CDR3 is TGTGCCAGTAGTATCGGACAAGGGAGCCCCTGGCTAGCCAAAAACATTCAGTACTTC. It encodes CASSIGQGSPWLAKNIQYF.

The rearrangement uses TRBV7-9 and TRBJ1-5; unclear D gene. The germline V and J ends were trimmed by 4 bases and 5 bases, with 0 bases remaining between them. CDR3 length: 10 amino acids. Germline V gene data show CDR1 as SEHNR and CDR2 as FQNEAQ (reference sequence). The CDR3 DNA follows: TGTGCCAGCAGCTATCAGCCCCAGCATTTT. It translates to CASSYQPQHF.

The rearrangement joins TRBV27 to TRBJ2-5; TRBD2 matches 15 bases. Losses at the gene ends were 6 bases for V and 11 bases for J; bases not matched to a gene: 31. The CDR3 totals 22 residues. Germline V gene lookup returns CDR1 MNHEY and CDR2 SMNVEV (reference sequence). The CDR3 sequence: CASRRGLAGGPTINQRYNEQYF. The CDR3 DNA reads TGTGCCAGCAGGAGGGGACTAGCGGGAGGCCCCACAATAAATCAACGGTACAATGAGCAGTACTTC.

The genes are TRBV4-1 and TRBJ2-7; 11 positions agree with TRBD2. This CDR3 contains 16 residues. Germline lookup yields CDR1 MGHRA and CDR2 YSYEKL. V shed 4 bases, J shed 1 base, and the junction held 6 bases outside the gene matches. As DNA, the CDR3 is TGCGCCAGCAGCCCGGAAATAGCGGGAGGGTCCTACGAGCAGTACTTC. This sequence encodes CASSPEIAGGSYEQYF.

The J gene is TRBJ2-3, the V gene TRBV9, with 7 bases matching TRBD2. CDR1 is SGDLS and CDR2 is YYNGEE in the germline V gene. The ends lost 0 bases at V and 3 bases at J; junction bases unmatched: 4. The CDR3 extends over 15 amino acids. Here the CDR3 reads CASSVEAGETDTQYF. As DNA, the CDR3 is TGTGCCAGCAGCGTAGAGGCGGGGGAGACAGATACGCAGTATTTT.

The chain links TRBV19 to TRBJ2-1; D is unresolved. Trimming cost V 4 bases and J 6 bases, with 25 bases left between them. Per the germline V gene, CDR1 is LNHDA and CDR2 is SQIVND (reference sequence). This CDR3 contains 18 residues. CDR3 bases: TGTGCCAGTAGTAGATCAGGAACAGCTTTACCTTTAGGCAATGAGCAGTTCTTC. Translated, it gives CASSRSGTALPLGNEQFF. Full variable domain (remainder filled in from reference TRBV19 and TRBJ2-1): DGGITQSPKYLFRKEGQNVTLSCEQNLNHDAMYWYRQDPGQGLRLIYYSQIVNDFQKGDIAEGYSVSREKKESFPLTVTSAQKNPTAFYLCASSRSGTALPLGNEQFFGPGTRLTVL.

The chain couples TRBV29-1 to TRBJ1-4; weak D call: TRBD1 (5 bases). The V gene's germline CDR1 is SQVTM and CDR2 ANQGSEA. The CDR3 sequence is 12 residues long. V was cut by 3 bases and J by 6 bases, with 8 bases left in between. CDR3 region: CSVDEGDEKLFF. The DNA of the CDR3 is TGCAGCGTTGACGAAGGGGATGAAAAACTGTTTTTT.

For this clone: Other nucleotide sequences in the sample specify the same CDR3. The chain uses TRBV5-1 and TRBJ2-5; D ambiguous. V was clipped by 0 bases and J by 3 bases, with 0 bases between them. The CDR3 consists of 11 residues. Per germline, CDR1 SGHRS and CDR2 YFSETQ. The CDR3 sequence: CASSLEETQYF. CDR3 bases: TGCGCCAGCAGCTTGGAAGAGACCCAGTACTTC. Variable domain in full (rest from reference TRBV5-1 and TRBJ2-5): KAGVTQTPRYLIKTRGQQVTLSCSPISGHRSVSWYQQTPGQGLQFLFEYFSETQRNKGNFPGRFSGRQFSNSRSEMNVSTLELGDSALYLCASSLEETQYFGPGTRLLVL.

V and J are TRBV5-5 and TRBJ2-7; weak D call: TRBD2 (6 bases). The germline CDR1 and CDR2 sequences are SGHKS and YYEKEE (reference sequence). The V and J ends lost 4 bases and 3 bases respectively, with 14 bases between them. The CDR3 consists of 14 residues. CDR3 DNA sequence: TGTGCCAGCAGCCCGACTAGTCGCAACTACGAGCAGTACTTC. Protein: CASSPTSRNYEQYF. The full variable domain, with the rest looked up from reference TRBV5-5 and TRBJ2-7, is DAGVTQSPTHLIKTRGQQVTLRCSPISGHKSVSWYQQVLGQGPQFIFQYYEKEERGRGNFPDRFSARQFPNYSSELNVNALLLGDSALYLCASSPTSRNYEQYFGPGTRLTVT.

The gene calls are TRBV12-5 and TRBJ1-6, with a possible D match to TRBD1 (6 bases). V was trimmed by 6 bases and J by 3 bases, leaving 15 bases between them. The CDR3 length is 16 residues. Germline V gene data show CDR1 as LGHNT and CDR2 as FRNRAP. CDR3 sequence (DNA): TGTGCTAGTGGCCGTGACGGGGGCTTCTATAATTCACCCCTCCACTTT. Its translation is CASGRDGGFYNSPLHF.

The V call is TRBV6-4, the J call TRBJ2-2; the D is unclear. Trimming cost V 5 bases and J 3 bases, with 10 bases left between them. Germline V CDR1 and CDR2: MRHNA, SNTAGT. The CDR3 is 14 amino acids. This chain's CDR3 is CASSIKLHTGELFF. The DNA of the CDR3 is TGTGCCAGCAGTATCAAACTTCACACCGGGGAGCTGTTTTTT.

This chain links TRBV14 with TRBJ2-7; no clear D gene. The CDR3 is made up of 14 amino acids. The V gene lost 2 bases and the J gene lost 3 bases, with 11 bases spanning the gap. Germline V lookup: CDR1 SGHDN, CDR2 FVKESK. The CDR3 protein is CASSQSGPNYEQYF. CDR3 in DNA: TGTGCCAGCAGCCAATCCGGGCCGAACTACGAGCAGTACTTC.

V gene TRBV7-3 combines with J gene TRBJ2-1; unclear D gene. V gave up 4 bases and J gave up 6 bases, with 7 bases separating them. The CDR3 contains 12 residues. The germline gives CDR1 SGHTA, CDR2 FQGTGA. This CDR3 is CASSSDPNEQFF. CDR3 nucleotides: TGTGCCAGCAGCTCGGACCCCAATGAGCAGTTCTTC.

V gene TRBV21-1 combines with J gene TRBJ1-3. TRBV21-1 has pseudogene status. CDR3 size: 16 residues. The chain's CDR3 is CASSKCRTMIGNTIYF. DNA of the CDR3: TGTGCCAGCAGCAAGTGTCGAACTATGATTGGAAACACCATATATTTT.

This chain connects TRBV10-2 to TRBJ2-5; D tentatively fits TRBD1 or TRBD2 (6 bases each). The CDR3 is 13 residues long. Germline-derived CDR1 and CDR2 are WSHSY and SAAADI. The V gene lost 10 bases and the J gene lost 1 base, with 13 bases spanning the gap. Here the CDR3 DNA reads TGCGCCACCACAAGGGGGGTCCAAGAGACCCAGTACTTC. As protein: CATTRGVQETQYF.

J is TRBJ1-2 and V is TRBV18; 8 nucleotides match TRBD1. The trim removed 1 base at V and 8 bases at J, leaving 15 bases unmatched. Germline CDR1 and CDR2: KGHSH and LQKENI. The CDR3 covers 17 residues. This CDR3 reads CASSPRITPRGPQGYTF. The CDR3 nucleotides are TGTGCCAGCTCACCACGGATAACCCCCAGGGGGCCTCAAGGCTACACCTTC.

V usage is TRBV28 and J usage is TRBJ2-7, with D maybe TRBD1 (5 bases). The CDR3 runs to 13 residues. Germline CDR1 reads MDHEN; CDR2 reads SYDVKM. Trimming removed 5 bases at V and 3 bases at J, with 11 bases between. DNA of the CDR3: TGTGCCAGCAGTCCCCCGGACAACTACGAGCAGTACTTC. Its translation is CASSPPDNYEQYF.